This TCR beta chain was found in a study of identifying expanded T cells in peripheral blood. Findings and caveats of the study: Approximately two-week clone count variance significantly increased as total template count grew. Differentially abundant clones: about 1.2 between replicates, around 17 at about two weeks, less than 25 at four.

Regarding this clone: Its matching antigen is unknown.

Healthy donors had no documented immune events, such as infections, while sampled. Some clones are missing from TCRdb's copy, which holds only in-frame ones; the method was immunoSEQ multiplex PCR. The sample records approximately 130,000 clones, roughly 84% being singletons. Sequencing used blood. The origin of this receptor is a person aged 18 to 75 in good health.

The CDR3 sequence is CASTDNTEAFF. DNA for the CDR3: TGTGCCAGCACAGATAACACTGAAGCTTTCTTT. The chain uses TRBV27 and TRBJ1-1; no reliable D call. In germline, CDR1 is MNHEY, CDR2 SMNVEV (reference sequence). V was shortened by 7 bases and J by 2 bases, with 5 bases between the two germline ends. The CDR3 has 11 residues.